This T cell receptor (beta chain) appears in the sequencing data of a study of shared clonotypes between healthy human individuals. Study-level results: Non-shared clonotypes had lower generation probabilities than clonotypes shared by all four sorted-subset donors.

Only in-frame clones appear in the TCRdb table, and some are missing; sequencing was by immunoSEQ multiplex PCR. The table records more than 550,000 clones, 90% of them present only once. CDR3 length: 17 residues. Germline V gene data show CDR1 as MDHEN and CDR2 as SYDVKM. Trimming took 9 bases from V and 5 from J; bases not matched to a gene: 13. Concerning this clone itself: What it recognizes is unknown.

The source of this sequence is a man younger than 30 in good health. Some clones in this sample may be carry-over from other donors' samples. The chain recombines TRBV28 with TRBJ2-3; 14 bases align to TRBD2. Source material: memory CD8+ T cells from PBMCs. Documented subset: CD45RO+ cells pooled with CCR7-negative TemRA cells. The CDR3 is CASSTGTSGRILDTQYF. CDR3 bases: TGTGCCAGTAGTACTGGGACTAGCGGGAGAATTTTAGATACGCAGTATTTT.